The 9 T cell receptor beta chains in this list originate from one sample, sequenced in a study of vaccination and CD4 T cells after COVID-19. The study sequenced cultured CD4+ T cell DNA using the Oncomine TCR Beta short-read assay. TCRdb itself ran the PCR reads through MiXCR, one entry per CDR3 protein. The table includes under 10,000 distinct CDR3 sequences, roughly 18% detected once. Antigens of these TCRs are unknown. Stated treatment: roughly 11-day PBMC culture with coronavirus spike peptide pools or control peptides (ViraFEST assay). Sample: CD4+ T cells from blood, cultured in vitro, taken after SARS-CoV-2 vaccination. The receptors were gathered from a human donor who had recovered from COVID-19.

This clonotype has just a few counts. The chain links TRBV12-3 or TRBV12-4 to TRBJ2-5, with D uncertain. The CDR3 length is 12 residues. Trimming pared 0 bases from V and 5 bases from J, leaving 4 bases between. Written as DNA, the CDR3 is TGTGCCAGCAGTTTAGCCCGGGAGACCCAGTACTTC. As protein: CASSLARETQYF.

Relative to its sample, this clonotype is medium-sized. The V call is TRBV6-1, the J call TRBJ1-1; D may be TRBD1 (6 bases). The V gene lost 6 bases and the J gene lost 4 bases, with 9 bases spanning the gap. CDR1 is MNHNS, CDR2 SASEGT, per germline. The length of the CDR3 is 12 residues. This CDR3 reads CASSTGSTEAFF. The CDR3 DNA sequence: TGTGCCAGCAGCACAGGGTCCACTGAAGCTTTCTTT.

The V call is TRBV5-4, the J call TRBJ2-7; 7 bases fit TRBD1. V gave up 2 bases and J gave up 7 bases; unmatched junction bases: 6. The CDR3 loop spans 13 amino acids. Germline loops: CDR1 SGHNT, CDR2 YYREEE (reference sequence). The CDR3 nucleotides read TGTGCCAGCAGCTTACAACAACAGGGGGAGCAGTACTTC. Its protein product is CASSLQQQGEQYF.

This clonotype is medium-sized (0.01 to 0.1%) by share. CDR3 protein: CASSLDRGNYEQYF. The CDR3 DNA follows: TGTGCCAGCAGTTTGGACAGGGGAAACTACGAGCAGTACTTC. The chain uses TRBV6-5 and TRBJ2-7; 9 bases map to TRBD1. V gave up 4 bases and J gave up 3 bases; unmatched junction bases: 4. The CDR3 loop spans 14 amino acids. Germline V gives CDR1 MNHEY, CDR2 SVGAGI.

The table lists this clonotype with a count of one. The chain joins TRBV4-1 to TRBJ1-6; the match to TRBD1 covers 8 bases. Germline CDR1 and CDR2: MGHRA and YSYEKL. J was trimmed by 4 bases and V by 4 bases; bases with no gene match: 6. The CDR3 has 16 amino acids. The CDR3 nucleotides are TGCGCCAGCAGCCGAGGACAGGGATCTTATAATTCACCCCTCCACTTT. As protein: CASSRGQGSYNSPLHF.

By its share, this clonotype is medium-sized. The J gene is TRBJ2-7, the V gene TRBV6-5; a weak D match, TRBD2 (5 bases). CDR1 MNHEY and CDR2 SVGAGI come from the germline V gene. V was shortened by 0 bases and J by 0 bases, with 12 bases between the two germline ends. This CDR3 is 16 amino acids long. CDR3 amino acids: CASSYSGLQSSYEQYF. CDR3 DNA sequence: TGTGCCAGCAGTTACTCCGGACTCCAAAGCTCCTACGAGCAGTACTTC.

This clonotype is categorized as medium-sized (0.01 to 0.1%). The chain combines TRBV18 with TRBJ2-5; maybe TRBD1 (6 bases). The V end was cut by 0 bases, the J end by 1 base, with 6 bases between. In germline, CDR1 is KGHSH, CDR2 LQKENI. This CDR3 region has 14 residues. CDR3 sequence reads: CASSPPTGQETQYF. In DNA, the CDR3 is TGTGCCAGCTCACCACCGACAGGCCAAGAGACCCAGTACTTC.

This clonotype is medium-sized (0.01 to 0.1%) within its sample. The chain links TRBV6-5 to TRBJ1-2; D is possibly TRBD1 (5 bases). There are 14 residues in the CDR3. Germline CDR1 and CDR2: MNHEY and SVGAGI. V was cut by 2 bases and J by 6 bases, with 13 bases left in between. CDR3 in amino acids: CASSYARRGHGYTF. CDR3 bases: TGTGCCAGCAGTTACGCACGGAGGGGTCATGGCTACACCTTC.

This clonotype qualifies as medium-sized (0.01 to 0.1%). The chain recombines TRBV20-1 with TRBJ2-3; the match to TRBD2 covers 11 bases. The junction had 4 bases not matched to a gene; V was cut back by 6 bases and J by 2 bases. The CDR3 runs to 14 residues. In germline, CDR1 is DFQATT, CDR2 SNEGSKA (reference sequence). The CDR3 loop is CSAVSGGATDTQYF. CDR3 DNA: TGCAGTGCAGTTAGCGGGGGGGCCACAGATACGCAGTATTTT.